The source of this TCR beta chain is a study of T cell responses to AZD1222 COVID-19 vaccine. J was trimmed by 2 bases and V by 5 bases; bases with no gene match: 9. The CDR3 is 15 amino acids. Looked up from germline, CDR1 is SGHRS and CDR2 is YFSETQ. Using immunoSEQ multiplex PCR, the repertoire was profiled, and TCRdb retains in-frame clones only, with some absent. Of roughly 120,000 clones detected, around 89% appear once; the ten largest clones hold 3.5% to 4.5%. The chain has TRBV5-1 and TRBJ2-7, with 8 bases fitting TRBD2. This receptor was taken from an adult in good health. The sequenced sample was peripheral blood, obtained on day 0 of AZD1222 vaccination. CDR3 amino acids: CASRSGSSTTYEQYF. In nucleotides, the CDR3 is TGCGCCAGCAGAAGCGGGAGTTCGACTACCTACGAGCAGTACTTC.